This T cell receptor (beta chain) emerged from a study of beta chain features in type 1 diabetes. General study findings and limits: Sampled from patients, naive, central memory and Treg TCRB repertoires appeared more similar than those sampled from healthy donors.

This clone was counted a few times. What it binds is unknown. The CDR3 spans 15 residues. Per germline, CDR1 SNHLY and CDR2 FYNNEI. Deletions cut 5 bases from V and 0 bases from J, with 14 bases between. The isolated RNA, all of it, was reverse transcribed, so expressed TCRB transcripts were what got sequenced. The repertoire was sequenced with immunoSEQ multiplex PCR; TCRdb's copy has only in-frame clones and lacks some. The table includes about 260,000 clones, over 65% detected once. The sample taken for sequencing was naive CD4+ T cells from blood. This rearrangement joins TRBV2 to TRBJ2-7; tentative D call: TRBD2 (6 bases). The sequence was obtained from a man between 25 and 39 years old in good health. The CDR3 nucleotides are TGTGCCAGCAGTCCCGGGACTTCCAGCTCCTACGAGCAGTACTTC. The encoded protein is CASSPGTSSSYEQYF.